The 6 T cell receptor beta chains given below trace back to one sample, sequenced in a study of blood T cell repertoires in COVID-19. Sequencing was performed with immunoSEQ multiplex PCR; in TCRdb, only in-frame clones are kept and a portion is missing. In the table there are fewer than 250,000 clones, about 85% of which are singletons. Sequenced input: PBMCs or T cells enriched from blood (not recorded which). These receptors all come from a man aged 30 to 45 who had recovered from COVID-19.

The chain employs TRBV7-9 and TRBJ2-1, with a possible D match to TRBD1 (6 bases). Germline V lookup: CDR1 SEHNR, CDR2 FQNEAQ (reference sequence). Trimming removed 5 bases from V and 4 bases from J, with 15 bases in between. The CDR3 is 15 residues long. CDR3 sequence: CASSLPIRGYNEQFF. The CDR3, as DNA: TGTGCCAGCAGCCTCCCCATCAGGGGATACAATGAGCAGTTCTTC.

The chain couples TRBV5-4 to TRBJ2-7; TRBD2 aligns across 12 bases. Per the germline V gene, CDR1 is SGHNT and CDR2 is YYREEE (reference sequence). The CDR3 contains 15 residues. V lost 4 bases, J lost 2 bases, and 4 bases stayed unmatched. In DNA form, the CDR3 reads TGTGCCAGCAGCATGGGACTAGCGGGTGCCTACGAGCAGTACTTC. This gives the protein CASSMGLAGAYEQYF.

This rearrangement joins TRBV3-1 (or the pseudogene TRBV3-2) to TRBJ1-2; no clear D gene. From germline, CDR1 is LGHDT and CDR2 YNNKEL (reference sequence). Trimming took 0 bases from V and 5 from J, leaving 13 bases between them. CDR3 size: 15 residues. The CDR3 protein is CASSQDRVALYGYTF. The CDR3 DNA reads TGTGCCAGCAGCCAAGATCGGGTAGCCCTTTATGGCTACACCTTC.

This chain connects TRBV29-1 to TRBJ1-1; D is perhaps TRBD1 (5 bases). The ends were cut back, 5 bases at V and 4 bases at J, with 11 bases in the middle. The CDR3 extends over 12 amino acids. Germline CDR1 and CDR2: SQVTM and ANQGSEA. The CDR3 DNA reads as TGCAGCGTTTCGGCAGGGTCCACTGAAGCTTTCTTT. Residues: CSVSAGSTEAFF.

The chain combines TRBV5-1 with TRBJ1-1, with D possibly being TRBD1 (6 bases). The CDR3 has 15 amino acids. V was trimmed by 0 bases and J by 1 base, leaving 10 bases between them. CDR1 is SGHRS, CDR2 YFSETQ, per germline. In DNA form, the CDR3 reads TGCGCCAGCAGCTTGGTACAGGGCTCGAACACTGAAGCTTTCTTT. It yields the protein CASSLVQGSNTEAFF.

V gene TRBV6-4 combines with J gene TRBJ2-4, with 7 nucleotides matching TRBD2. Germline V lookup: CDR1 MRHNA, CDR2 SNTAGT. The CDR3 contains 12 residues. Trimming cost V 7 bases and J 9 bases; bases outside gene matches: 6. The CDR3 region has the DNA TGTGCCAGCAAGCGGGGTCGGGGCATTCAGTACTTC. It codes for CASKRGRGIQYF.